This T cell receptor (beta chain) was identified in a study of cytomegalovirus exposure and HLA in healthy donors. Study background: Most donors, around 81% of approximately 400 genotyped, fell in the Caucasian-associated ancestry cluster.

The primer mix had 60 Vbeta and 13 Jbeta primers. The data were produced by immunoSEQ multiplex PCR, yet TCRdb's version contains in-frame clones alone and is incomplete. The data show 120,000 or so clones, more than 70% seen once. This CDR3 region has 17 residues. The germline V and J ends were trimmed by 0 bases and 3 bases, with 15 bases remaining between them. Germline V gene sequence: CDR1 MGHRA, CDR2 YSYEKL. The chain joins TRBV4-1 to TRBJ1-5; no firm D call. This receptor was taken from a human donor in good health. The sequencing sample was made of PBMCs. CDR3 sequence: CASSQDGSGNPNQPQHF. Here the CDR3 DNA reads TGCGCCAGCAGCCAAGATGGGTCCGGGAACCCCAATCAGCCCCAGCATTTT.